This T cell receptor (beta chain) was captured by sequencing in a study of shared clonotypes between healthy human individuals. V was cut by 1 base and J by 2 bases, with 8 bases left in between. Looked up from germline, CDR1 is SEHNR and CDR2 is FQNEAQ (reference sequence). The CDR3 contains 14 residues. A word on this clone: This sample includes further DNA sequences coding for the same CDR3.

Method: immunoSEQ multiplex PCR; TCRdb's copy keeps in-frame clones and lacks some. The repertoire holds hundreds of thousands of clones, with approximately 79% as singletons. The TCR originated in a woman in her 30s in good health. Sequencing was carried out using memory CD4+ T cells sorted from blood. Specified subset: CD45RA-negative fraction. This chain uses TRBV7-9 with TRBJ1-2, with a weak D call TRBD1 (6 bases). This CDR3 is CASSLGQGNYGYTF. The CDR3 DNA sequence: TGTGCCAGCAGCTTAGGGCAGGGGAACTATGGCTACACCTTC.